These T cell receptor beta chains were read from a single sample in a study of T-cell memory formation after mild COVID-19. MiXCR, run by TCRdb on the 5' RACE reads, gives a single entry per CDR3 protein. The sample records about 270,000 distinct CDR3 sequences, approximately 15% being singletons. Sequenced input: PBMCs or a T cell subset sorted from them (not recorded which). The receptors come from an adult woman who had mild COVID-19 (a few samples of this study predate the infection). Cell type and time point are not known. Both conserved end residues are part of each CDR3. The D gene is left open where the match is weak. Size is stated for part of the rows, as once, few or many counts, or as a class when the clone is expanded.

cdr3_aa: CASSGQGMGTEAFF
cdr3_nt: TGTGCCAGCAGTGGACAGGGGATGGGCACTGAAGCTTTCTTT
j_call: TRBJ1-1
v_call: TRBV6-6
d_call: TRBD1
clone_size: NA

cdr3_aa: CASSSDRPPRYEQYF
cdr3_nt: TGTGCCAGCAGTTCGGACAGACCCCCCCGCTACGAGCAGTACTTC
j_call: TRBJ2-7
v_call: TRBV12-3/TRBV12-4
d_call: NA
clone_size: NA

cdr3_aa: CASSPVRTRVHF
cdr3_nt: TGTGCCAGCAGCCCCGTCAGGACTAGGGTGCACTTC
j_call: TRBJ2-5
v_call: TRBV7-6
d_call: TRBD2
clone_size: NA

cdr3_aa: CASSPSGNYNEQFF
cdr3_nt: TGTGCCAGCAGTCCCTCAGGGAACTACAATGAGCAGTTCTTC
j_call: TRBJ2-1
v_call: TRBV12-3/TRBV12-4
d_call: NA
clone_size: NA

cdr3_aa: CASSYGTGRLGTEAFF
cdr3_nt: TGCGCCAGCAGCTATGGGACAGGGCGTTTGGGCACTGAAGCTTTCTTT
j_call: TRBJ1-1
v_call: TRBV5-1
d_call: TRBD1
clone_size: NA

cdr3_aa: CASSPLPGEKLFF
cdr3_nt: TGTGCCAGCTCACCACTTCCGGGGGAAAAACTGTTTTTT
j_call: TRBJ1-4
v_call: TRBV18
d_call: NA
clone_size: NA

cdr3_aa: CATARGNEQFF
cdr3_nt: TGTGCCACAGCCCGGGGCAATGAGCAGTTCTTC
j_call: TRBJ2-1
v_call: TRBV25-1
d_call: NA
clone_size: few

cdr3_aa: CASSATSDYGYTF
cdr3_nt: TGTGCCAGCAGCGCCACGTCTGACTATGGCTACACCTTC
j_call: TRBJ1-2
v_call: TRBV7-9
d_call: NA
clone_size: NA

cdr3_aa: CASSLLHSSYEQYF
cdr3_nt: TGTGCCAGCAGCTTACTTCACTCCTCCTACGAGCAGTACTTC
j_call: TRBJ2-7
v_call: TRBV7-2
d_call: NA
clone_size: many

cdr3_aa: CASSEDPSGLTRFSYEQYF
cdr3_nt: TGTGCCAGCAGTGAAGATCCTAGCGGACTCACCCGATTCTCCTACGAGCAGTACTTC
j_call: TRBJ2-7
v_call: TRBV2
d_call: TRBD2
clone_size: NA

cdr3_aa: CASSSQPGLAIHEQFF
cdr3_nt: TGTGCCAGCAGCTCTCAACCGGGACTAGCGATCCATGAGCAGTTCTTC
j_call: TRBJ2-1
v_call: TRBV7-7
d_call: TRBD2
clone_size: NA

cdr3_aa: CASSFAGGMTDTQYF
cdr3_nt: TGTGCCAGCAGCTTCGCGGGGGGGATGACAGATACGCAGTATTTT
j_call: TRBJ2-3
v_call: TRBV7-8
d_call: TRBD2
clone_size: NA

cdr3_aa: CSASLEGHEQYF
cdr3_nt: TGCAGTGCTAGTTTGGAGGGCCACGAGCAGTACTTC
j_call: TRBJ2-7
v_call: TRBV20-1
d_call: NA
clone_size: few

cdr3_aa: CAIAMGAYEQYF
cdr3_nt: TGTGCCATCGCTATGGGGGCCTACGAGCAGTACTTC
j_call: TRBJ2-7
v_call: TRBV10-3
d_call: NA
clone_size: few

cdr3_aa: CASSLSGHEQYF
cdr3_nt: TGTGCCAGCAGCCTAAGTGGCCACGAGCAGTACTTC
j_call: TRBJ2-7
v_call: TRBV7-9
d_call: NA
clone_size: few

cdr3_aa: CASSYSLGVANYGYTF
cdr3_nt: TGTGCCAGCAGTTACTCGCTTGGAGTAGCTAACTATGGCTACACCTTC
j_call: TRBJ1-2
v_call: TRBV6-5
d_call: NA
clone_size: NA